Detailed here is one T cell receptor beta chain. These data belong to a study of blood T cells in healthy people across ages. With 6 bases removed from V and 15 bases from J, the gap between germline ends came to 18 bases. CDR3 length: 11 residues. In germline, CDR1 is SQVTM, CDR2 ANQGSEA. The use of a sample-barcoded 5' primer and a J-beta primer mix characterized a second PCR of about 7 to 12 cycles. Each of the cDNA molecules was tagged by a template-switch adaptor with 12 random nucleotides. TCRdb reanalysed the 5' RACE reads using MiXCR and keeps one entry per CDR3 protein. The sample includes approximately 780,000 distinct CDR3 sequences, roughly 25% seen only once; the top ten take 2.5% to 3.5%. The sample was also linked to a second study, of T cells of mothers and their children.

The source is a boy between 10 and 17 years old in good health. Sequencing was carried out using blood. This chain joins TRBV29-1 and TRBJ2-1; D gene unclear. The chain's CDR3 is CSVADQATRFF. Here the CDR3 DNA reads TGCAGCGTCGCGGACCAGGCGACACGGTTCTTC.